What follows are 30 T cell receptor beta chains derived from one specimen sequenced in a study of control samples from healthy donors and cancer patients (dated by TCRdb to 2020 to 2021). Libraries were made using the immunoSEQ multiplex PCR assay. The clones in this table, taken by TCRdb from immuneACCESS, are in-frame only. Not every clone is retained; where verified, under half of the shortfall comes from an unresolved V gene, and the cause of the rest is unknown. This sample has under 450,000 clones in its table, and about nine tenths of those were observed once. The ten most abundant clones make up over 5.5% of the sample. Sequencing was carried out using PBMCs. The receptors were sampled from a man in his forties with head and neck cancer.

The chain joins TRBV5-1 to TRBJ2-1; D remains unclear. Germline V gives CDR1 SGHRS, CDR2 YFSETQ. The CDR3 is 14 amino acids. Trimming took 2 bases from V and 9 from J, leaving 15 bases between them. The CDR3 nucleotides read TGCGCCAGCAGCTTACCCGTAAAGTTCGGTGAGCAGTTCTTC. This translates into CASSLPVKFGEQFF.

This clone appeared a single time. The chain is built from TRBV7-2 and TRBJ1-1; D is possibly TRBD1 (6 bases). CDR1 and CDR2 (germline): SGHTA, FQGNSA. V shed 4 bases and J shed 5 bases, with 20 bases lying between them. CDR3 length: 16 amino acids. The CDR3 region is CASSSPSRTVRTEAFF. The CDR3 DNA follows: TGTGCCAGCAGCTCTCCCAGCCGGACAGTTAGGACTGAAGCTTTCTTT.

This clone was counted once. The CDR3 spells CASSDVGGNTDTQYF. The CDR3 region has the DNA TGCGCCAGCAGTGATGTGGGGGGGAACACAGATACGCAGTATTTT. The V call is TRBV10-2, the J call TRBJ2-3; 7 bases are a match to TRBD2. J lost 2 bases, V lost 3 bases, and 5 bases had no gene match. The CDR3 has 15 amino acids. Germline-derived CDR1 and CDR2 are WSHSY and SAAADI.

This chain connects TRBV12-5 to TRBJ2-7, with D unclear. CDR3 length: 10 residues. Between the trimmed V and J ends, which lost 7 bases and 3 bases, there was a span of 4 bases. Germline V gene sequence: CDR1 LGHNT, CDR2 FRNRAP. CDR3 sequence: CASADYEQYF. CDR3 nucleotides: TGTGCTAGTGCCGACTACGAGCAGTACTTC.

V and J are TRBV7-3 and TRBJ1-1; no definite D call. The germline V and J ends were trimmed by 4 bases and 1 base, with 10 bases remaining between them. The CDR3 consists of 14 residues. The germline V gene encodes CDR1 SGHTA and CDR2 FQGTGA. CDR3 residues: CASSSSAGNTEAFF. The CDR3 DNA sequence: TGTGCCAGCAGCTCATCGGCAGGGAACACTGAAGCTTTCTTT.

The V gene is TRBV6-6, the J gene TRBJ1-1, with 7 positions matching TRBD1. Germline CDR1 is MNHNY and CDR2 is SVGAGI (reference sequence). This CDR3 has 13 amino acids. The ends lost 5 bases at V and 3 bases at J; junction bases unmatched: 3. DNA of the CDR3: TGTGCCAGCAGTGCCACAGGGGACACTGAAGCTTTCTTT. It encodes CASSATGDTEAFF.

The V and J genes are TRBV9 and TRBJ1-1; tentatively, D is TRBD1 (6 bases). The ends were cut back, 4 bases at V and 1 base at J, with 14 bases in the middle. CDR1 and CDR2 from the germline V gene are SGDLS and YYNGEE. The CDR3 contains 15 residues. CDR3 loop: CASSPAGTPNTEAFF. DNA for the CDR3: TGTGCCAGCAGCCCTGCCGGGACACCGAACACTGAAGCTTTCTTT.

This chain links TRBV18 with TRBJ2-7; 12 nucleotides line up with TRBD2. Trimming at V came to 5 bases and at J to 2 bases, leaving 7 bases not matched to a gene. Germline lookup yields CDR1 KGHSH and CDR2 LQKENI. The CDR3 loop spans 16 amino acids. The CDR3 loop reads CASSSWTSGVTYEQYF. The CDR3 DNA follows: TGTGCCAGCTCATCCTGGACTAGCGGGGTTACCTACGAGCAGTACTTC. Using reference TRBV18 and TRBJ2-7 for the parts outside the CDR3, the full variable domain is NAGVMQNPRHLVRRRGQEARLRCSPMKGHSHVYWYRQLPEEGLKFMVYLQKENIIDESGMPKERFSAEFPKEGPSILRIQQVVRGDSAAYFCASSSWTSGVTYEQYFGPGTRLTVT.

The sample holds one count of this clone. The CDR3 nucleotides are TGCAGTGCTGTAGACTGGGGTGAGCAGTTCTTC. As protein: CSAVDWGEQFF. The chain employs TRBV20-1 and TRBJ2-1, with unresolved D. The germline V gene has CDR1 DFQATT and CDR2 SNEGSKA (reference sequence). The CDR3 is 11 residues long. Deletions cut 5 bases from V and 9 bases from J, with 11 bases between.

The chain links TRBV27 to TRBJ2-7; maybe TRBD2 (5 bases). Deletions cut 5 bases from V and 4 bases from J, with 15 bases between. The germline V gene has CDR1 MNHEY and CDR2 SMNVEV (reference sequence). The CDR3 covers 14 residues. The CDR3 loop reads CASSRSVLDYEQYF. DNA of the CDR3: TGTGCCAGCAGTCGATCGGTACTAGATTACGAGCAGTACTTC.

The genes are TRBV19 and TRBJ2-3; 15 bases agree with TRBD2. Trimming took 9 bases from V and 2 from J; bases not matched to a gene: 6. The CDR3 has 16 amino acids. The germline gives CDR1 LNHDA, CDR2 SQIVND (reference sequence). The CDR3 loop reads CASGLAGGNPTDTQYF. The CDR3 nucleotides read TGTGCCAGCGGACTAGCGGGGGGGAACCCCACAGATACGCAGTATTTT.

This clone was observed a few times. The gene calls are TRBV7-2 and TRBJ1-4; D possibly corresponds to TRBD1 (6 bases). The germline CDR1 and CDR2 sequences are SGHTA and FQGNSA. The CDR3 is made up of 17 amino acids. V lost 6 bases and J lost 0, with 17 bases in between. As DNA, the CDR3 is TGTGCCAGCAGTCCCACAGGGAATCCCGCAACTAATGAAAAACTGTTTTTT. Translation: CASSPTGNPATNEKLFF.

The chain employs TRBV10-3 and TRBJ1-2, with D possibly matching TRBD1 (5 bases). V was cut by 5 bases and J by 4 bases, with 11 bases left in between. This CDR3 is built from 13 residues. The germline V gene encodes CDR1 ENHRY and CDR2 SYGVKD. The CDR3 is CAISQQDVYGYTF. In nucleotides, the CDR3 is TGTGCCATCAGTCAACAGGACGTCTATGGCTACACCTTC.

The chain recombines TRBV7-2 with TRBJ2-7; D is uncertain. This CDR3 is built from 13 residues. V was trimmed by 5 bases and J by 5 bases, leaving 13 bases between them. Germline CDR1 reads SGHTA; CDR2 reads FQGNSA. The CDR3 coding sequence is TGTGCCAGCAGCGCACTACGGACGCACGAGCAGTACTTC. This codes for CASSALRTHEQYF. The variable domain in full, with the rest retrieved from reference TRBV7-2 and TRBJ2-7, is GAGVSQSPSNKVTEKGKDVELRCDPISGHTALYWYRQSLGQGLEFLIYFQGNSAPDKSGLPSDRFSAERTGGSVSTLTIQRTQQEDSAVYLCASSALRTHEQYFGPGTRLTVT.

The V call is TRBV7-2, the J call TRBJ1-2, with 8 nucleotides matching TRBD1. In germline, CDR1 is SGHTA, CDR2 FQGNSA. This CDR3 spans 16 amino acids. Losses at the gene ends were 1 base for V and 0 bases for J; bases not matched to a gene: 4. In DNA, the CDR3 is TGTGCCAGCAGCTTAGTGACAGGGGATACTAACTATGGCTACACCTTC. It encodes CASSLVTGDTNYGYTF.

V gene TRBV9 combines with J gene TRBJ2-7; 8 bases match TRBD2. The CDR3 totals 15 residues. Germline V lookup: CDR1 SGDLS, CDR2 YYNGEE. Trimming at V came to 0 bases and at J to 5 bases, leaving 7 bases not matched to a gene. CDR3 nucleotide sequence: TGTGCCAGCAGCGTAGAGGTTAGCGGGAAGAACGAGCAGTACTTC. Residues: CASSVEVSGKNEQYF.

This rearrangement joins TRBV4-1 to TRBJ1-5, with D unresolved. This CDR3 comprises 15 residues. V dropped 3 bases and J dropped 5 bases, with 14 bases sitting between them. Germline CDR1 MGHRA, CDR2 YSYEKL. The CDR3 sequence: CASSHPGSEYQPQHF. The CDR3 DNA is TGCGCCAGCAGCCACCCCGGTTCTGAATATCAGCCCCAGCATTTT.

The V gene is TRBV19, the J gene TRBJ1-1, with 10 bases lining up with TRBD1. Per germline, CDR1 LNHDA and CDR2 SQIVND (reference sequence). The CDR3 is made up of 17 amino acids. V shed 7 bases and J 1 base; nucleotides not matched to a gene: 12. CDR3 bases: TGTGCCAGTACTCAGACAGGGGGCGCCCCCAGGAACACTGAAGCTTTCTTT. Residues: CASTQTGGAPRNTEAFF. The entire variable domain, with the rest obtained from reference TRBV19 and TRBJ1-1, is as follows: DGGITQSPKYLFRKEGQNVTLSCEQNLNHDAMYWYRQDPGQGLRLIYYSQIVNDFQKGDIAEGYSVSREKKESFPLTVTSAQKNPTAFYLCASTQTGGAPRNTEAFFGQGTRLTVV.

J is TRBJ1-1 and V is TRBV6-5, with a weak D call TRBD1 (5 bases). Looked up from germline, CDR1 is MNHEY and CDR2 is SVGAGI. This CDR3 region has 14 residues. V shed 7 bases and J shed 1 base, with 13 bases lying between them. CDR3 nucleotide sequence: TGTGCCAGCACAGGGCAGGGACGGAACACTGAAGCTTTCTTT. This encodes CASTGQGRNTEAFF.

Written as DNA, the CDR3 is TGTGCTACAGGAGCGGAGGCCACAGATACGCAGTATTTT. Translating gives CATGAEATDTQYF. The rearrangement links TRBV19 to TRBJ2-3; either TRBD1 or TRBD2 may fit D (5 bases each). This CDR3 is built from 13 residues. Germline V gives CDR1 LNHDA, CDR2 SQIVND (reference sequence). The whole variable domain, remainder taken from reference TRBV19 and TRBJ2-3, is DGGITQSPKYLFRKEGQNVTLSCEQNLNHDAMYWYRQDPGQGLRLIYYSQIVNDFQKGDIAEGYSVSREKKESFPLTVTSAQKNPTAFYLCATGAEATDTQYFGPGTRLTVL.

This clone was seen a single time. The chain uses TRBV4-2 and TRBJ2-1; 10 bases fit TRBD2. The trim removed 4 bases at V and 8 bases at J, leaving 2 bases unmatched. Germline CDR1 is LGHNA and CDR2 is YNFKEQ. The CDR3 has 13 amino acids. The CDR3 loop is CASSRGTSDEQFF. CDR3 DNA: TGTGCCAGCAGCCGAGGGACTAGCGATGAGCAGTTCTTC.

V usage is TRBV3-1 (or the pseudogene TRBV3-2) and J usage is TRBJ2-1, with D possibly being TRBD1 (6 bases). V was pared by 1 base and J by 0 bases, with 10 bases between. The CDR3 extends over 16 amino acids. Looked up from germline, CDR1 is LGHDT and CDR2 is YNNKEL (reference sequence). This CDR3 reads CASSQGQDSSYNEQFF. The CDR3 region has the DNA TGTGCCAGCAGCCAAGGACAGGACAGCTCCTACAATGAGCAGTTCTTC.

Concerning this clone: This sample also contains other DNA sequences that code for the same CDR3. The rearrangement links TRBV28 to TRBJ1-5; no clear D. V lost 6 bases and J 1 base, leaving 4 bases between the germline ends. The CDR3 has 12 residues. Germline CDR1 reads MDHEN; CDR2 reads SYDVKM. CDR3 bases: TGTGCCAGCAGGTCCAGCAATCAGCCCCAGCATTTT. Amino acid sequence: CASRSSNQPQHF.

This chain connects TRBV3-1 (or the pseudogene TRBV3-2) to TRBJ1-1, with D possibly being TRBD1 (6 bases). The CDR3 has 14 residues. Trimming pared 1 base from V and 5 bases from J, leaving 11 bases between. In germline, CDR1 is LGHDT, CDR2 YNNKEL (reference sequence). The CDR3 DNA reads as TGTGCCAGCAGCCAAGGGGGGCTGAGGACTGAAGCTTTCTTT. It is translated as CASSQGGLRTEAFF.

V usage is TRBV27 and J usage is TRBJ2-3; D possibly corresponds to TRBD2 (5 bases). With 5 bases removed from V and 2 bases from J, the gap between germline ends came to 8 bases. The germline V gene encodes CDR1 MNHEY and CDR2 SMNVEV (reference sequence). The CDR3 spans 13 residues. The CDR3 DNA is TGTGCCAGCAGTCTCGGACTCACAGATACGCAGTATTTT. Its protein is CASSLGLTDTQYF.

The V call is TRBV4-1, the J call TRBJ1-4; D is undetermined. There are 17 residues in the CDR3. Between the trimmed V and J ends, which lost 0 bases and 5 bases, there was a span of 16 bases. The V gene's germline CDR1 is MGHRA and CDR2 YSYEKL. The CDR3 coding sequence is TGCGCCAGCAGCCAAGATTCGTCGGGAGGTGGGAATGAAAAACTGTTTTTT. Amino acids: CASSQDSSGGGNEKLFF.

The chain uses TRBV7-9 and TRBJ1-4, with 8 bases aligning to TRBD1. CDR3 length equals 16 residues. The trim removed 5 bases at V and 1 base at J, leaving 6 bases unmatched. The germline V gene has CDR1 SEHNR and CDR2 FQNEAQ (reference sequence). The CDR3 is CASSPAQGGTNEKLFF. CDR3 nucleotides: TGTGCCAGCAGCCCAGCACAGGGGGGAACTAATGAAAAACTGTTTTTT.

The chain couples TRBV29-1 to TRBJ1-1, with TRBD1 matching over 8 bases. CDR1 is SQVTM and CDR2 is ANQGSEA in the germline V gene. Trimming removed 7 bases from V and 3 bases from J; junction bases left unmatched: 7. The CDR3 is 13 residues long. The CDR3, as DNA: TGCAGCGGCGGACAGGGCGATGACACTGAAGCTTTCTTT. Amino acid sequence: CSGGQGDDTEAFF.

The chain is built from TRBV19 and TRBJ2-7; D is unresolved. Germline CDR1 reads LNHDA; CDR2 reads SQIVND (reference sequence). Trimming took 5 bases from V and 0 from J, leaving 14 bases between them. The CDR3 is 15 residues long. The chain's CDR3 is CASSLRSADSYEQYF. The CDR3 nucleotides read TGTGCCAGTAGTCTCCGGTCAGCCGACTCCTACGAGCAGTACTTC.

The rearrangement joins TRBV3-1 (or the pseudogene TRBV3-2) to TRBJ1-5, with a possible D match to TRBD1 (5 bases). The V end lost 0 bases, the J end lost 9 bases, and 15 bases lay between the germline ends. This CDR3 has 15 residues. Germline V gene sequence: CDR1 LGHDT, CDR2 YNNKEL (reference sequence). CDR3 in amino acids: CASSQDWGGSGPQHF. In nucleotides, the CDR3 is TGTGCCAGCAGCCAAGATTGGGGGGGGAGCGGGCCCCAGCATTTT.